This TCR beta chain was recovered during a study of T cell responses to AZD1222 COVID-19 vaccine. Across the whole study: Analyses pooled second doses at about 4 or about 12 weeks. Study findings and constraints: Two doses of AZD1222 preceded a rise in Spike-specific TCR breadth and depth. Seropositive at baseline were only a handful of AZD1222 recipients. The span of vaccine-associated CD4 TCRs extended across spike, with dominance at 160-218 and 743-854.

This clone has a single count. Its specificity is not known. The CDR3 length is 13 residues. CDR1 LNHDA and CDR2 SQIVND come from the germline V gene (reference sequence). V lost 2 bases, J lost 5 bases, and 7 bases lay in between. Libraries were prepared by immunoSEQ multiplex PCR; TCRdb keeps only in-frame clonotypes and omits some of them. The sample consists of around 120,000 clones, less than 95% of them appearing once. This TCR was sampled from an adult in good health. The sample consisted of peripheral blood, taken on day 0 of AZD1222 vaccination. This chain uses TRBV19 with TRBJ2-1; D is possibly TRBD1 (5 bases). The CDR3: CASSISRDNEQFF. The CDR3 nucleotides read TGTGCCAGTAGTATAAGCAGGGACAATGAGCAGTTCTTC. Complete variable domain (other parts from reference TRBV19 and TRBJ2-1): DGGITQSPKYLFRKEGQNVTLSCEQNLNHDAMYWYRQDPGQGLRLIYYSQIVNDFQKGDIAEGYSVSREKKESFPLTVTSAQKNPTAFYLCASSISRDNEQFFGPGTRLTVL.